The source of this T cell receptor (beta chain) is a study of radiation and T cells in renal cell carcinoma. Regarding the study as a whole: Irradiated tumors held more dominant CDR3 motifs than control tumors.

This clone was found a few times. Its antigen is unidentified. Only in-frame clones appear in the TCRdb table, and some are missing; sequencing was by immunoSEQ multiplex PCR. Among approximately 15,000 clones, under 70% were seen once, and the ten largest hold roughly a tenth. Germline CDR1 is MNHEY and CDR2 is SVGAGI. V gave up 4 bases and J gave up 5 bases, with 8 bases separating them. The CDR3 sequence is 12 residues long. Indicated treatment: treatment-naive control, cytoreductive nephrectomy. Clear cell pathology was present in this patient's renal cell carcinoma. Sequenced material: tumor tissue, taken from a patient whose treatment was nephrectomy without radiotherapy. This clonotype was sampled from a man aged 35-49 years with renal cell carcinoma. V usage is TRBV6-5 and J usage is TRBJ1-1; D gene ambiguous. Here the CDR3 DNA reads TGTGCCAGCAGTTTTGCAGCGACTGAAGCTTTCTTT. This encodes CASSFAATEAFF.